The clone carrying this T cell receptor beta chain appeared a few times. Unique molecular identifiers were incorporated during preparation of the TCRbeta library. TCRdb reprocessed the PCR reads via MiXCR and lists one record per CDR3 protein. There are 450,000 to 500,000 distinct CDR3 sequences in the sample; around 13% occur only once, and about 5.6% lies in the top ten. This specimen comes from a study of T-cell reconstitution after alpha-beta-depleted transplantation in children. There are 16 residues in the CDR3. The trim removed 7 bases at V and 1 base at J, leaving 11 bases unmatched. Germline values: CDR1 SGDLS, CDR2 YYNGEE.

The starting material was PBMCs from the stem cell graft donor, obtained from the stem cell graft. J is TRBJ2-1 and V is TRBV9; 7 nucleotides line up with TRBD2. This receptor was obtained from a human donor who donated a stem cell graft to a child with combined immunodeficiency. CDR3 protein: CASSVEGLPSYNEQFF. The CDR3 DNA sequence: TGTGCCAGCTCCGTAGAGGGACTACCTTCCTACAATGAGCAGTTCTTC.